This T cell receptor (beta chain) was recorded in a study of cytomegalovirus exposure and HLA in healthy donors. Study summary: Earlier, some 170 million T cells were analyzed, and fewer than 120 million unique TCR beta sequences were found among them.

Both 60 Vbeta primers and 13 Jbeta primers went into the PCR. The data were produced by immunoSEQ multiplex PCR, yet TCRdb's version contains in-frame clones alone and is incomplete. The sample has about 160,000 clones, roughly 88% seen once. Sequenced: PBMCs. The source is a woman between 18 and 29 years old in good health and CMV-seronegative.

The CDR3 region is CASSPSGATDTQYF. DNA for the CDR3: TGTGCCAGCAGCCCCTCCGGTGCCACAGATACGCAGTATTTT. The V call is TRBV7-7, the J call TRBJ2-3, with D hard to call. V shed 5 bases and J shed 2 bases, with 11 bases lying between them. CDR1 is SSHAT, CDR2 FNYEAQ, per germline (reference sequence). The CDR3 totals 14 residues.